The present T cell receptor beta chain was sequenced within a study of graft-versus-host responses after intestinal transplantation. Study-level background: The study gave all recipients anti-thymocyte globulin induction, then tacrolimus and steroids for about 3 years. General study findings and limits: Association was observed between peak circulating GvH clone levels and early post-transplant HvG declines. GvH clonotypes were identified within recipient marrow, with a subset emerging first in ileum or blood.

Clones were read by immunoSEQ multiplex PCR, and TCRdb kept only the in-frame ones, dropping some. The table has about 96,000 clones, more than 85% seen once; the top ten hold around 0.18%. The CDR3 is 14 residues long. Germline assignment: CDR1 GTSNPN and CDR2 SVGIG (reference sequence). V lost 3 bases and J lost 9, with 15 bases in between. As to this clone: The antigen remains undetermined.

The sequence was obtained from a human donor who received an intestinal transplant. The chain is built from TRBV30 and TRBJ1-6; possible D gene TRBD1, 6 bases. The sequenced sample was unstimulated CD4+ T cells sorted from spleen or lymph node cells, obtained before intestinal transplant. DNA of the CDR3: TGTGCCTGGAGGGACAGTGCCCCAAGTTCACCCCTCCACTTT. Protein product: CAWRDSAPSSPLHF. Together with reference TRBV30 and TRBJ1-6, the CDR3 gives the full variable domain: SQTIHQWPATLVQPVGSPLSLECTVEGTSNPNLYWYRQAAGRGLQLLFYSVGIGQISSEVPQNLSASRPQDRQFILSSKKLLLSDSGFYLCAWRDSAPSSPLHFGNGTRLTVT.